This T cell receptor beta chain came from a study of blood T cells in healthy people across ages. Study-wide findings and caveats: With donor CMV status unknown, expanded clonotype changes were possibly confounded. Long-lived and aged donors differed, with more naive CD4+ cells and higher diversity in the long-lived.

A sample-barcoded 5' primer and a J-beta primer mix were used in a second PCR of roughly 7 to 12 cycles. TCRdb re-derived calls from the 5' RACE reads in MiXCR, one entry per CDR3 protein. The data show over 600,000 distinct CDR3 sequences, approximately 40% seen once. V lost 3 bases and J lost 0; bases outside the gene matches: 13. This CDR3 contains 21 residues. Remarks on this clonotype: Its cognate antigen is unknown.

The sequenced sample consisted of blood. The chain couples TRBV12-3 or TRBV12-4 to TRBJ2-1; 14 nucleotides line up with TRBD2. The sequence was obtained from a man older than 75 in good health. This CDR3 is CASSLDRGLAGADSSYNEQFF. CDR3 DNA: TGTGCCAGCAGTTTGGATAGGGGACTAGCGGGGGCCGACAGCTCCTACAATGAGCAGTTCTTC.